This TCR beta chain originates from a study of regulatory T cells in long-lasting Graves disease. Details on this clonotype: A much larger clone lies one base from this, so it may be a read error.

The time point is: newly diagnosed GD, antithyroid drugs for less than 3 months. Extracted RNA from PBMCs served as the source of the TCR library. V shed 1 base and J 5 bases; nucleotides not matched to a gene: 15. The germline V gene encodes CDR1 MNHEY and CDR2 SVGAGI. This CDR3 has 19 amino acids. The TCR beta library used iRepertoire HTBI primers with Arm-PCR amplification of CDR3. TCRdb independently ran MiXCR on the multiplex PCR reads; one entry per CDR3 protein. The sample holds over 500,000 distinct CDR3 sequences, 15% to 20% seen once. Separately, the same data were catalogued under a study of T cells in Graves' hyperthyroidism and ophthalmopathy.

The source material was peripheral blood mononuclear cells (PBMCs), sampled at new diagnosis, from a patient treated with antithyroid drugs. The TCR was taken from a man in his late teens or twenties with Graves disease. The chain joins TRBV6-5 to TRBJ2-3; the match to TRBD1 covers 10 bases. The CDR3 DNA is TGTGCCAGCAGTTACTTAGGACAGGGGGTCGAGCGGGAGCGAGATACGCAGTATTTT. Its translation is CASSYLGQGVERERDTQYF.